This TCR beta chain was identified in a study of shared clonotypes between healthy human individuals. Study-wide points: The diversity represented, both genetic and in exposure history, was limited by few donors. The study's rarefaction showed incomplete sorted-subset sequencing despite large depth.

From germline, CDR1 is SNHLY and CDR2 FYNNEI. Between the trimmed V and J ends, which lost 8 bases and 3 bases, there was a span of 16 bases. CDR3 length: 14 amino acids. Assay execution took place at the deep level. Method: immunoSEQ multiplex PCR; TCRdb's copy keeps in-frame clones and lacks some. The sample lists roughly 2,000,000 clones; around 95% were seen once. For this clone: Antigen: not known.

Terminally differentiated effector memory CD45RA+ cells were left out of the naive CD8 fraction, which was CD45RO-negative and positively selected for CCR7. The chain uses TRBV2 and TRBJ2-5; TRBD2 might be the D (5 bases). The origin of this receptor is a man aged 18 to 29 in good health. Some clones in this sample may be carry-over from other donors' samples. Sample: naive CD8+ T cells from PBMCs. The CDR3: CASPGEGWEETQYF. The CDR3 DNA is TGTGCCAGCCCCGGGGAAGGGTGGGAAGAGACCCAGTACTTC.